The T cell receptor (beta chain) under discussion was sequenced for a study of blood T cell repertoires in COVID-19. Method: immunoSEQ multiplex PCR; TCRdb's copy keeps in-frame clones and lacks some. Counted here are approximately 140,000 clones, roughly 91% occurring once; the ten biggest clones make up 18%. V gave up 3 bases and J gave up 7 bases, with 18 bases separating them. The CDR3 runs to 15 residues. Germline V gene sequence: CDR1 LNHDA, CDR2 SQIVND (reference sequence). The gene calls are TRBV19 and TRBJ1-1; D uncertain. The receptor comes from a man aged 45-65 years with active or convalescent COVID-19. The sequenced material came from peripheral blood. CDR3 protein: CASSISGIVNYEAFF. DNA for the CDR3: TGTGCCAGTAGTATTTCGGGAATCGTAAACTATGAAGCTTTCTTT.